The present entry profiles one TCR beta chain with its context. This sample stems from a study of blood T cell repertoires in COVID-19. Assay used: immunoSEQ multiplex PCR; TCRdb lists only in-frame clones, some missing. Of some 200,000 clones listed, approximately 78% were seen once; the top ten hold 5.2%. The V end lost 5 bases, the J end lost 2 bases, and 12 bases lay between the germline ends. This CDR3 is built from 14 residues. Germline CDR1 SNHLY, CDR2 FYNNEI. The clonotype was recovered from a woman in her 70s with COVID-19, enrolled during active disease. The specimen was peripheral blood. V and J are TRBV2 and TRBJ1-2, with D perhaps matching TRBD1 (6 bases). The CDR3 loop is CASSSGTSNYGYTF. The CDR3 DNA sequence: TGTGCCAGCAGTTCCGGGACATCGAACTATGGCTACACCTTC.